Each of the 32 T cell receptor beta chains below was sequenced from the same sample in a study of patients and donors after allogeneic stem cell transplantation. TCRdb re-derived calls from the RT-PCR reads in MiXCR, one entry per CDR3 protein. Of 400,000 to 500,000 distinct CDR3 sequences in the sample, roughly 17% were seen once. The source material was blood, either unsorted or a sorted T cell fraction (not recorded which). Source of these receptors: a human donor who was either an allogeneic HSCT recipient or a stem cell or donor lymphocyte infusion donor (not recorded which). It is not recorded whose cells these are; they may come from a transplant donor.

This clonotype was observed a few times. This chain joins TRBV5-6 and TRBJ2-1; TRBD2 agrees at 7 bases. This CDR3 has 14 residues. V was clipped by 4 bases and J by 2 bases; unmatched bases: 3. Germline values: CDR1 SGHDT, CDR2 YYEEEE. This chain's CDR3 is CASSRDYTYNEQFF. CDR3 in DNA: TGTGCCAGCAGCCGGGACTACACCTACAATGAGCAGTTCTTC.

On this clonotype itself: A much larger clone lies one base from this, so it may be a read error. V is TRBV10-3 and J is TRBJ2-1; D possibly corresponds to TRBD1 (6 bases). CDR1 is ENHRY, CDR2 SYGVKD, per germline. V shed 4 bases and J shed 4 bases, with 8 bases lying between them. The CDR3 contains 13 residues. CDR3 residues: CAISGQDYNEQFF. The CDR3 coding sequence is TGTGCCATCAGTGGACAGGATTACAATGAGCAGTTCTTC.

The chain joins TRBV4-1 to TRBJ2-7, with 8 nucleotides matching TRBD1. CDR3 size: 15 residues. In germline, CDR1 is MGHRA, CDR2 YSYEKL. Trimming took 2 bases from V and 2 from J; bases not matched to a gene: 5. The CDR3 DNA follows: TGCGCCAGCAGCCAACCTGGACAGGGCCCCTACGAGCAGTACTTC. Residues: CASSQPGQGPYEQYF.

The rearrangement joins TRBV30 to TRBJ1-3, with a possible D match to TRBD1 (6 bases). From germline, CDR1 is GTSNPN and CDR2 SVGIG (reference sequence). The CDR3 loop spans 14 amino acids. V lost 5 bases and J lost 0, with 11 bases in between. The CDR3 DNA reads as TGTGCCTGGCAGACAGGCAACTCTGGAAACACCATATATTTT. It translates to CAWQTGNSGNTIYF.

CDR3 in amino acids: CSARAPFF. Written as DNA, the CDR3 is TGCAGTGCTAGGGCCCCCTTCTTT. The gene calls are TRBV20-1 and TRBJ1-1; D gene unclear. The CDR3 spans 8 residues. V lost 3 bases and J lost 14, with 7 bases in between. Germline CDR1 and CDR2: DFQATT and SNEGSKA (reference sequence).

This clonotype was counted many times. The V call is TRBV28, the J call TRBJ2-1; D is uncertain. This CDR3 has 14 amino acids. The germline gives CDR1 MDHEN, CDR2 SYDVKM. The germline V and J ends were trimmed by 1 base and 2 bases, with 6 bases remaining between them. This CDR3 is CASSLYGAYNEQFF. Here the CDR3 DNA reads TGTGCCAGCAGTTTATACGGAGCCTACAATGAGCAGTTCTTC.

This clonotype was detected ten times or more. The V and J genes are TRBV20-1 and TRBJ1-2; 7 nucleotides line up with TRBD1. The CDR3 loop spans 15 amino acids. V gave up 8 bases and J gave up 6 bases; unmatched junction bases: 18. Germline CDR1 and CDR2: DFQATT and SNEGSKA (reference sequence). CDR3 bases: TGCAGTCCAGGACGGACAGGAAGGCCCCGACATGGCTACACCTTC. Its protein product is CSPGRTGRPRHGYTF.

This clonotype came up a few times. V and J are TRBV3-1 and TRBJ2-2; TRBD1 is a possible D gene (6 bases). CDR3 length equals 15 residues. Germline assignment: CDR1 LGHDT and CDR2 YNNKEL (reference sequence). V was shortened by 0 bases and J by 7 bases, with 12 bases between the two germline ends. CDR3 DNA: TGTGCCAGCAGCCAAGATACAGGGATTGGCGGGGAGCTGTTTTTT. Translation: CASSQDTGIGGELFF.

This chain connects TRBV2 to TRBJ1-1; D not certain. Per the germline V gene, CDR1 is SNHLY and CDR2 is FYNNEI. The CDR3 loop spans 13 amino acids. Trimming left V 0 bases short and J 1 base short, with 3 bases between. CDR3 in amino acids: CASSEAENTEAFF. The CDR3 DNA reads as TGTGCCAGCAGTGAAGCTGAGAACACTGAAGCTTTCTTT.

This clonotype was seen ten or more times. V gene TRBV7-8 combines with J gene TRBJ2-1; D is perhaps TRBD2 (5 bases). The CDR3 has 14 amino acids. Germline-derived CDR1 and CDR2 are SGHVS and FQNEAQ. Trimming removed 1 base at V and 4 bases at J, with 8 bases between. In DNA, the CDR3 is TGTGCCAGCAGCTTAGGGGAGCATTACAATGAGCAGTTCTTC. Its protein is CASSLGEHYNEQFF.

This clonotype has only a few counts. This chain links TRBV7-2 with TRBJ1-2; D may be TRBD1 (5 bases). CDR1 and CDR2 (germline): SGHTA, FQGNSA. V lost 5 bases and J 5 bases, leaving 12 bases between the germline ends. The CDR3 is 13 amino acids. CDR3 DNA: TGTGCCAGCAGCGTCGGGACGGCGTATGGCTACACCTTC. Translating gives CASSVGTAYGYTF.

This clonotype was detected a few times. The V and J genes are TRBV3-1 and TRBJ2-7; weak D call: TRBD1 (6 bases). Deletions cut 4 bases from V and 0 bases from J, with 16 bases between. The CDR3 consists of 16 residues. Per the germline V gene, CDR1 is LGHDT and CDR2 is YNNKEL (reference sequence). The DNA of the CDR3 is TGTGCCAGCAGCCCGTCGGGACAACGAAACTCCTACGAGCAGTACTTC. Translation: CASSPSGQRNSYEQYF.

The V call is TRBV16, the J call TRBJ2-7; D is perhaps TRBD2 (5 bases). CDR3 length: 15 residues. With 1 base removed from V and 0 bases from J, the gap between germline ends came to 10 bases. Germline CDR1 is KGHSY and CDR2 is FQNENV. The CDR3 reads CASSQFTGSSYEQYF. Here the CDR3 DNA reads TGTGCCAGCAGCCAATTCACGGGGAGCTCCTACGAGCAGTACTTC.

The CDR3 region is CASSRLGAGDTEAFF. The CDR3 DNA is TGTGCCAGCAGCCGGCTTGGGGCGGGAGACACTGAAGCTTTCTTT. The chain couples TRBV4-2 to TRBJ1-1; perhaps TRBD1 as D (5 bases). The CDR3 has 15 residues. Trimming cost V 4 bases and J 3 bases, with 15 bases left between them. The germline CDR1 and CDR2 sequences are LGHNA and YNFKEQ.

The chain links TRBV3-1 to TRBJ1-3; no firm D call. The CDR3 consists of 15 residues. With 4 bases removed from V and 4 bases from J, the gap between germline ends came to 14 bases. Germline-derived CDR1 and CDR2 are LGHDT and YNNKEL (reference sequence). The DNA of the CDR3 is TGTGCCAGCAGCCCGCCATCCACGGACGGAAACACCATATATTTT. Residues: CASSPPSTDGNTIYF.

The rearrangement uses TRBV7-9 and TRBJ2-2, with TRBD2 identical over 9 bases. This CDR3 comprises 15 residues. Unmatched junction bases numbered 14, after V lost 2 bases and J lost 16 bases. Per the germline V gene, CDR1 is SEHNR and CDR2 is FQNEAQ (reference sequence). CDR3 sequence: CASSLMGLAGSTPFF. In nucleotides, the CDR3 is TGTGCCAGCAGCTTAATGGGACTAGCAGGTTCTACGCCGTTTTTT.

This clonotype turned up a few times. The V and J genes are TRBV15 and TRBJ1-1; D gene ambiguous. Germline V gene sequence: CDR1 LNHNV, CDR2 YYDKDF (reference sequence). V was cut by 3 bases and J by 6 bases, with 8 bases left in between. The CDR3 sequence is 12 residues long. CDR3 protein: CATSSGYAEAFF. As DNA, the CDR3 is TGTGCCACCAGCAGCGGTTACGCTGAAGCTTTCTTT.

This clonotype has only a few counts. The chain combines TRBV4-1 with TRBJ1-1; 10 bases agree with TRBD1. Germline loops: CDR1 MGHRA, CDR2 YSYEKL. There are 18 residues in the CDR3. J gave up 1 base and V 3 bases, and 11 bases lay outside the gene matches. The CDR3 sequence is CASSQGQGKGAGNTEAFF. The CDR3 nucleotides are TGCGCCAGCAGCCAGGGACAGGGGAAGGGGGCGGGGAACACTGAAGCTTTCTTT.

This clonotype was recorded a few times. The V call is TRBV3-1, the J call TRBJ1-3, with D possibly TRBD1 on 6 matching bases. V lost 3 bases and J lost 5, with 14 bases in between. The CDR3 runs to 15 residues. Germline CDR1 LGHDT, CDR2 YNNKEL (reference sequence). The CDR3, as DNA: TGTGCCAGCAGCCAGGGACAAACCCCTCGAAACACCATATATTTT. Protein: CASSQGQTPRNTIYF.

The chain couples TRBV6-5 to TRBJ2-5, with TRBD2 matching over 13 bases. The CDR3 is made up of 16 amino acids. After removal of 2 bases from V and 5 bases from J, the junction contained 5 bases not matched to a gene. Germline CDR1 is MNHEY and CDR2 is SVGAGI. Here the CDR3 DNA reads TGTGCCAGCAGTTACCGACTAGCGGGGGGCGGGGAGACCCAGTACTTC. This gives the protein CASSYRLAGGGETQYF.

This clonotype was seen a few times. The genes are TRBV14 and TRBJ2-1; no definite D call. The V and J ends lost 8 bases and 2 bases respectively, with 13 bases between them. CDR1 and CDR2 (germline): SGHDN, FVKESK. The CDR3 has 14 residues. Here the CDR3 reads CASAGLGTYNEQFF. DNA of the CDR3: TGTGCCAGCGCTGGGCTAGGCACCTACAATGAGCAGTTCTTC.

The chain employs TRBV30 and TRBJ2-1, with D unresolved. V dropped 3 bases and J dropped 6 bases, with 9 bases sitting between them. The CDR3 totals 12 residues. Germline CDR1 and CDR2: GTSNPN and SVGIG (reference sequence). In DNA, the CDR3 is TGTGCCTGGAGCAAAGGTTCCAATGAGCAGTTCTTC. It codes for CAWSKGSNEQFF. The full variable domain, its missing parts supplied by reference TRBV30 and TRBJ2-1, is SQTIHQWPATLVQPVGSPLSLECTVEGTSNPNLYWYRQAAGRGLQLLFYSVGIGQISSEVPQNLSASRPQDRQFILSSKKLLLSDSGFYLCAWSKGSNEQFFGPGTRLTVL.

This chain links TRBV4-2 with TRBJ1-1, with a weak D call TRBD1 (5 bases). V gave up 4 bases and J gave up 4 bases, with 13 bases separating them. This CDR3 spans 14 amino acids. CDR1 is LGHNA, CDR2 YNFKEQ, per germline. In nucleotides, the CDR3 is TGTGCCAGCAGCCGAGGGGTAGAGGGCACTGAAGCTTTCTTT. This gives the protein CASSRGVEGTEAFF.

The chain joins TRBV5-6 to TRBJ2-7, with D hard to call. The CDR3 consists of 15 residues. The germline CDR1 and CDR2 sequences are SGHDT and YYEEEE. The V gene lost 4 bases and the J gene lost 3 bases, with 17 bases spanning the gap. The CDR3 sequence is CASSVSAERRYEQYF. CDR3 DNA sequence: TGTGCCAGCAGCGTCTCGGCGGAGCGCCGCTACGAGCAGTACTTC.

The chain has TRBV5-1 and TRBJ2-1; no reliable D call. Germline values: CDR1 SGHRS, CDR2 YFSETQ. V lost 0 bases to trimming and J lost 0 bases, with 7 bases between them. This CDR3 contains 15 residues. CDR3 residues: CASSLAGFSYNEQFF. CDR3 DNA: TGCGCCAGCAGCTTGGCCGGGTTCTCCTACAATGAGCAGTTCTTC.

The gene calls are TRBV11-2 and TRBJ1-3; D perhaps matches TRBD1 (6 bases). CDR1 and CDR2 (germline): SGHAT, FQNNGV. V was trimmed by 3 bases and J by 0 bases, leaving 15 bases between them. The CDR3 extends over 17 amino acids. The CDR3 sequence is CASSFVQGPHSGNTIYF. Here the CDR3 DNA reads TGTGCCAGCAGCTTTGTACAGGGCCCTCACTCTGGAAACACCATATATTTT.

The table lists this clonotype with many counts. This chain links TRBV5-1 with TRBJ2-1, with 8 bases fitting TRBD2. Trimming cost V 3 bases and J 8 bases; bases outside gene matches: 4. The germline CDR1 and CDR2 sequences are SGHRS and YFSETQ. This CDR3 has 13 amino acids. As DNA, the CDR3 is TGCGCCAGCAGCTCGGGACTAGGGCATGAGCAGTTCTTC. It encodes CASSSGLGHEQFF.

The table lists this clonotype with many counts. The chain couples TRBV7-9 to TRBJ1-2; 8 bases fit TRBD1. The CDR3 is 16 amino acids. V shed 6 bases and J 6 bases; nucleotides not matched to a gene: 15. Per the germline V gene, CDR1 is SEHNR and CDR2 is FQNEAQ (reference sequence). Here the CDR3 reads CASRRSPGGTWDGYTF. Written as DNA, the CDR3 is TGTGCCAGCAGGAGATCCCCAGGGGGCACTTGGGATGGCTACACCTTC.

This chain uses TRBV7-9 with TRBJ2-5, with 8 bases fitting TRBD1. Germline-derived CDR1 and CDR2 are SEHNR and FQNEAQ (reference sequence). J gave up 6 bases and V 5 bases, and 8 bases lay outside the gene matches. The CDR3 is 14 residues long. The CDR3 nucleotides are TGTGCCAGCAGCCCCCCCGACAGGGGCAAGACCCAGTACTTC. Translation: CASSPPDRGKTQYF.

The CDR3 DNA reads as TGTGCCAGCAGCTTCCAAGGGGAAGTGGCTGAAGCTTTCTTT. This gives the protein CASSFQGEVAEAFF. The genes are TRBV11-2 and TRBJ1-1; weak D call: TRBD1 (5 bases). The length of the CDR3 is 14 residues. Deletions cut 3 bases from V and 6 bases from J, with 14 bases between. Germline CDR1 reads SGHAT; CDR2 reads FQNNGV.

The genes are TRBV11-3 and TRBJ2-1; the match to TRBD2 covers 11 bases. Germline V gene data show CDR1 as SGHNT and CDR2 as YENEEA. Trimming at V came to 1 base and at J to 8 bases, leaving 4 bases not matched to a gene. This CDR3 is 15 amino acids long. The CDR3: CASSLALAGGYEQFF. Written as DNA, the CDR3 is TGTGCCAGCAGCTTAGCTCTAGCGGGAGGTTATGAGCAGTTCTTC.

The chain recombines TRBV20-1 with TRBJ1-2; D uncertain. Per the germline V gene, CDR1 is DFQATT and CDR2 is SNEGSKA (reference sequence). The CDR3 is made up of 9 amino acids. V was trimmed by 3 bases and J by 8 bases, leaving 4 bases between them. The CDR3 nucleotides are TGCAGTGCTAGCTTCGGCTACACCTTC. Amino acid sequence: CSASFGYTF.